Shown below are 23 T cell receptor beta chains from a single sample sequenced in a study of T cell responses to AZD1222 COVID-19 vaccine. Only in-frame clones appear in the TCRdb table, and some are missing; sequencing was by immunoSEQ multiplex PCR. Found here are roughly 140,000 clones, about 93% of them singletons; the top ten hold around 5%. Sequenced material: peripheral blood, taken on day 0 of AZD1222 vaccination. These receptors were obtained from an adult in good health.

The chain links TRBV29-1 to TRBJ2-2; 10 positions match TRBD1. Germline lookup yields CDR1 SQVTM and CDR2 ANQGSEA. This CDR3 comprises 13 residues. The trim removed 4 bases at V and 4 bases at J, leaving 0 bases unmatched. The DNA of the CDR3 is TGCAGCGTTGGGACAGGGGGCACCGGGGAGCTGTTTTTT. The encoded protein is CSVGTGGTGELFF.

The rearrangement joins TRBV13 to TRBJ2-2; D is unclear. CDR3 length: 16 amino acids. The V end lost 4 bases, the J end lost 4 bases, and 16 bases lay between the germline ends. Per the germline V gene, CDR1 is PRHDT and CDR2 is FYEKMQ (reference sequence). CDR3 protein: CASSSSPGQVTGELFF. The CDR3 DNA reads TGTGCCAGCAGCTCTTCGCCGGGTCAAGTCACCGGGGAGCTGTTTTTT.

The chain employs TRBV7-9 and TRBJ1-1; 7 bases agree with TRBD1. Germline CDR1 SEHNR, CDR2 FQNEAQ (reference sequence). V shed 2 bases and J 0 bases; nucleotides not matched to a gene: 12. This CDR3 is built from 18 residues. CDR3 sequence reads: CASSLTGEAYRVNTEAFF. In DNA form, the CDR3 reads TGTGCCAGCAGCTTAACAGGGGAAGCGTATAGGGTGAACACTGAAGCTTTCTTT.

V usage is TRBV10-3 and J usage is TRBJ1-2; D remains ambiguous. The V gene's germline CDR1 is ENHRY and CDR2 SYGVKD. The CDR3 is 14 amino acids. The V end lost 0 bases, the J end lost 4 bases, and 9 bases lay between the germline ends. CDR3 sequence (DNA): TGTGCCATCAGTGAGTCATGGGCCGCCTATGGCTACACCTTC. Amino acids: CAISESWAAYGYTF.

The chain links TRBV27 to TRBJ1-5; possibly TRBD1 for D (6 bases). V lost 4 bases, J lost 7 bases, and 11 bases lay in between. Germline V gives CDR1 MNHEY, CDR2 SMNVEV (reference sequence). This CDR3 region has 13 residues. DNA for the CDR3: TGTGCCAGCAGTTGGCGGGGGGGCCAGCCCCAGCATTTT. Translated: CASSWRGGQPQHF.

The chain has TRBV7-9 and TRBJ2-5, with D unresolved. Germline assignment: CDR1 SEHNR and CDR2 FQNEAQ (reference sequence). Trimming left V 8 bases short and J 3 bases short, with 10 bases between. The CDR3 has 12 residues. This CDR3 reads CASLRAEETQYF. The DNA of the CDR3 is TGTGCCAGCTTACGGGCGGAAGAGACCCAGTACTTC.

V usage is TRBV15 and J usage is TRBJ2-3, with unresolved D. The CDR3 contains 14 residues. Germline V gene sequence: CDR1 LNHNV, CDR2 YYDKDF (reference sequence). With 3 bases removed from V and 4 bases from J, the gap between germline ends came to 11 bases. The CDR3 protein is CATSRGLEADTQYF. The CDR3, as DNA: TGTGCCACCAGCAGGGGCCTCGAAGCAGATACGCAGTATTTT.

CDR3 residues: CASHRTQPHTEAFF. In DNA, the CDR3 is TGTGCCTCCCACCGGACACAGCCCCACACTGAAGCTTTCTTT. The chain couples TRBV28 to TRBJ1-1, with D perhaps TRBD1 (5 bases). The germline CDR1 and CDR2 sequences are MDHEN and SYDVKM. V lost 11 bases and J lost 3, with 19 bases in between. The CDR3 extends over 14 amino acids. The whole variable domain, remainder taken from reference TRBV28 and TRBJ1-1, is DVKVTQSSRYLVKRTGEKVFLECVQDMDHENMFWYRQDPGLGLRLIYFSYDVKMKEKGDIPEGYSVSREKKERFSLILESASTNQTSMYLCASHRTQPHTEAFFGQGTRLTVV.

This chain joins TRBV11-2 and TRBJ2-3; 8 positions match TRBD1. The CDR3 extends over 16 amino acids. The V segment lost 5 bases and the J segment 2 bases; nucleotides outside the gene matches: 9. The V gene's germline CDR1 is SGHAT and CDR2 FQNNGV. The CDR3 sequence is CASSPTRQGITDTQYF. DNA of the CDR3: TGTGCCAGCAGCCCCACCCGACAGGGGATCACAGATACGCAGTATTTT.

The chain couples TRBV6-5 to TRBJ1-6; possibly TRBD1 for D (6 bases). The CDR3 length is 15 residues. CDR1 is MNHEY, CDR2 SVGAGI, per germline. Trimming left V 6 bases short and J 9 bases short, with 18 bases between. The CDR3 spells CASSPSTGFGSPLHF. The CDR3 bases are TGTGCCAGCAGCCCATCCACAGGGTTTGGTTCACCCCTCCACTTT.

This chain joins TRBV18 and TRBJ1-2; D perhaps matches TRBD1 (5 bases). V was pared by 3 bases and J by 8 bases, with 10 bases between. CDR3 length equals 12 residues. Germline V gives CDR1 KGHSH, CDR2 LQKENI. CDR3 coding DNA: TGTGCCAGCTCACCCCAGGGAGAAGGCTACACCTTC. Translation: CASSPQGEGYTF. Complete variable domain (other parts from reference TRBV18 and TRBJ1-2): NAGVMQNPRHLVRRRGQEARLRCSPMKGHSHVYWYRQLPEEGLKFMVYLQKENIIDESGMPKERFSAEFPKEGPSILRIQQVVRGDSAAYFCASSPQGEGYTFGSGTRLTVV.

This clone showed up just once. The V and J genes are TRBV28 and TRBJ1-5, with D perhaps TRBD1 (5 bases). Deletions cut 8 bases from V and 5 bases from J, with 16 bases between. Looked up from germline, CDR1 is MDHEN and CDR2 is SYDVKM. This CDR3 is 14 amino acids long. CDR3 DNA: TGTGCCAGCCGCCCGGCGGGGGAAGATCAGCCCCAGCATTTT. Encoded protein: CASRPAGEDQPQHF.

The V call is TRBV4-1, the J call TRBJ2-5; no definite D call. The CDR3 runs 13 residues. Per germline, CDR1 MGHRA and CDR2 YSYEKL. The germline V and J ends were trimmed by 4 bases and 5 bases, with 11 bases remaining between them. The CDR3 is CASSPLPRETQYF. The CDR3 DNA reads TGCGCCAGCAGCCCACTACCGAGGGAGACCCAGTACTTC.

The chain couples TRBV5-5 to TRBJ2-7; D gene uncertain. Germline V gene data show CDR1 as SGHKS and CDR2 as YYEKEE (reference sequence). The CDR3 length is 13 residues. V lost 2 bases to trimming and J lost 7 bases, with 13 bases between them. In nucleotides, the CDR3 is TGTGCCAGCAGCTTCGATCTACCTACGGAGCAGTACTTC. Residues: CASSFDLPTEQYF.

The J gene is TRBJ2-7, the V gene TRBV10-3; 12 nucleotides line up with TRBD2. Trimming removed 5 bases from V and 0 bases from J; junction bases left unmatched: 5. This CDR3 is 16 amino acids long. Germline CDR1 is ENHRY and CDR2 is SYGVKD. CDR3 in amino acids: CAISLTSGSLSYEQYF. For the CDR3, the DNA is TGTGCCATCAGTTTGACTAGCGGGAGCCTCTCCTACGAGCAGTACTTC.

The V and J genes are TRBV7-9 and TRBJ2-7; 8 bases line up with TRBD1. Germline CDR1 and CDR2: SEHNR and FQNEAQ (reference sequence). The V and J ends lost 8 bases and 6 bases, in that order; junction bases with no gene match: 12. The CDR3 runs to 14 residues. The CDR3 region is CASSLGQGSAEQYF. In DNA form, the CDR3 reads TGTGCCAGCTCCCTAGGACAGGGTTCTGCCGAGCAGTACTTC.

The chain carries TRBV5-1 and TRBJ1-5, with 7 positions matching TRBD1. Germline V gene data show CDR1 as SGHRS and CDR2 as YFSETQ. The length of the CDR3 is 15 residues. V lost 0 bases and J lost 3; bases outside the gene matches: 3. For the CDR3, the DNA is TGCGCCAGCAGCTTGGGGCAGGGGGACAATCAGCCCCAGCATTTT. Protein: CASSLGQGDNQPQHF. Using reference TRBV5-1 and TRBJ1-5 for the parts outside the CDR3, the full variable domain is KAGVTQTPRYLIKTRGQQVTLSCSPISGHRSVSWYQQTPGQGLQFLFEYFSETQRNKGNFPGRFSGRQFSNSRSEMNVSTLELGDSALYLCASSLGQGDNQPQHFGDGTRLSIL.

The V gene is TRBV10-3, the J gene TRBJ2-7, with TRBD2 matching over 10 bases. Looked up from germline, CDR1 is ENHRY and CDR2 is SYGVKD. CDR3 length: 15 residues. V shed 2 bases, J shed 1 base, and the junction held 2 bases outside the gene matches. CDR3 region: CAISEGLAESYEQYF. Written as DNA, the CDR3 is TGTGCCATCAGTGAGGGACTAGCGGAATCCTACGAGCAGTACTTC.

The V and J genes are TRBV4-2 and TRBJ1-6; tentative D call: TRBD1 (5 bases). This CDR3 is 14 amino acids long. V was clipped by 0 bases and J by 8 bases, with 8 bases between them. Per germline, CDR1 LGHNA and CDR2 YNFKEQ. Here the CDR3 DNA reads TGTGCCAGCAGCCAAGAGTGGGGGGATTCACCCCTCCACTTT. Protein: CASSQEWGDSPLHF.

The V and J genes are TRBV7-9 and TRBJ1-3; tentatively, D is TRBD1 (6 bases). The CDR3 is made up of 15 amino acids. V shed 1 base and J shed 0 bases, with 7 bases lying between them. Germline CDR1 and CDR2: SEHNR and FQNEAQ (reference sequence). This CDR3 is CASSLGGGSGNTIYF. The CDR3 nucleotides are TGTGCCAGCAGCTTAGGAGGGGGCTCTGGAAACACCATATATTTT.

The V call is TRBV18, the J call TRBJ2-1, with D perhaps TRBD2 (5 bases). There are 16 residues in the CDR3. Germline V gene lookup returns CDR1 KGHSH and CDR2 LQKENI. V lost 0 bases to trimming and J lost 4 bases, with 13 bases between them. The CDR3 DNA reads TGTGCCAGCTCACCACCCGAGAGGGCCGGGTACAATGAGCAGTTCTTC. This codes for CASSPPERAGYNEQFF.

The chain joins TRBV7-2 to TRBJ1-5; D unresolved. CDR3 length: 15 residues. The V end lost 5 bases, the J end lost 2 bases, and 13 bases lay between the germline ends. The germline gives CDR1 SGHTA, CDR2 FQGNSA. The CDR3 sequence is CASSASTAGNQPQHF. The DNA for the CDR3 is TGTGCCAGCAGCGCCTCTACGGCCGGCAATCAGCCCCAGCATTTT.

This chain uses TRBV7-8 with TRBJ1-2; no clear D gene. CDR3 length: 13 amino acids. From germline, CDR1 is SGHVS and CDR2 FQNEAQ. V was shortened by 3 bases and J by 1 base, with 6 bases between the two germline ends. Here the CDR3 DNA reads TGTGCCAGCAGCTTTGGAGTTAACTATGGCTACACCTTC. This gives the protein CASSFGVNYGYTF.